Included here is one T cell receptor (beta chain) sequence, with context. Primers included in the PCR were 60 Vbeta and 13 Jbeta primers. Profiled with immunoSEQ multiplex PCR; TCRdb holds only in-frame clones, not every one. The sample lists some 130,000 clones, approximately 61% seen once, with approximately 1.5% in the top ten. This sample stems from a study of cytomegalovirus exposure and HLA in healthy donors. Per the germline V gene, CDR1 is LGHNA and CDR2 is YSLEER. The V gene end was trimmed by 1 base and the J gene end by 8 bases; junction bases not matched to a gene: 6. CDR3 length: 14 residues.

J is TRBJ1-2 and V is TRBV4-3; the match to TRBD1 covers 8 bases. The receptor comes from a man aged 30-40 years in good health and CMV-seropositive. Sequencing was carried out using PBMCs. In DNA form, the CDR3 reads TGCGCCAGCAGCCAAGGACAGGGGCTGGCGGGCTACACCTTC. It encodes CASSQGQGLAGYTF.